The 29 T cell receptor beta chains in this list originate from one sample, sequenced in a study of OX40 agonist ivuxolimab in advanced cancers. This table comes from immunoSEQ multiplex PCR, and its TCRdb copy is limited to in-frame clones, with some not included. The table has about 55,000 clones, 70% to 90% seen once. The sample here was CD4+ or CD8+ T cells sorted from blood, taken in a trial of the OX40 agonist ivuxolimab. Receptors originate from an adult with an advanced solid tumor such as melanoma, head and neck, liver or kidney cancer.

V gene TRBV6-4 combines with J gene TRBJ1-5, with a possible D match to TRBD1 (5 bases). The V and J ends lost 8 bases and 7 bases respectively, with 15 bases between them. Germline values: CDR1 MRHNA, CDR2 SNTAGT. This CDR3 region has 13 residues. CDR3 region: CASSPGPYQPQHF. CDR3 nucleotides: TGTGCCAGCTCCCCAGGGCCATACCAGCCCCAGCATTTT.

This rearrangement joins TRBV28 to TRBJ1-5; the match to TRBD1 covers 8 bases. Germline V gene lookup returns CDR1 MDHEN and CDR2 SYDVKM. V gave up 6 bases and J gave up 3 bases; unmatched junction bases: 7. The CDR3 contains 15 residues. Here the CDR3 DNA reads TGTGCCAGCAGCTCCGGGACAGGAATCAATCAGCCCCAGCATTTT. This translates into CASSSGTGINQPQHF.

The chain is built from TRBV29-1 and TRBJ1-5, with 10 bases matching TRBD1. Losses at the gene ends were 5 bases for V and 3 bases for J; bases not matched to a gene: 13. The germline V gene has CDR1 SQVTM and CDR2 ANQGSEA. This CDR3 is built from 17 residues. CDR3 region: CSVKEPGQGNHNQPQHF. The CDR3 nucleotides are TGCAGCGTTAAGGAGCCGGGACAGGGGAATCACAATCAGCCCCAGCATTTT.

The chain combines TRBV9 with TRBJ2-4; tentatively, D is TRBD1 (6 bases). This CDR3 comprises 15 residues. Germline V gene sequence: CDR1 SGDLS, CDR2 YYNGEE. Trimming removed 0 bases from V and 8 bases from J, with 15 bases in between. The CDR3 spells CASSVGVGGSYIQYF. CDR3 nucleotide sequence: TGTGCCAGCAGCGTAGGGGTTGGGGGCTCGTACATTCAGTACTTC.

The V and J genes are TRBV2 and TRBJ2-5, with D hard to call. Germline CDR1 reads SNHLY; CDR2 reads FYNNEI. Between the trimmed V and J ends, which lost 5 bases and 2 bases, there was a span of 3 bases. The CDR3 covers 11 residues. CDR3: CASSYQETQYF. The DNA of the CDR3 is TGTGCCAGCAGTTATCAAGAGACCCAGTACTTC.

The chain carries TRBV5-4 and TRBJ1-2, with 9 bases aligning to TRBD1. There are 15 residues in the CDR3. Unmatched junction bases numbered 9, after V lost 2 bases and J lost 7 bases. Germline CDR1 is SGHNT and CDR2 is YYREEE (reference sequence). CDR3 loop: CASSFGIQGAAGYTF. Written as DNA, the CDR3 is TGTGCCAGCAGCTTCGGGATACAGGGGGCGGCTGGCTACACCTTC.

The genes are TRBV4-2 and TRBJ2-4; a possible D gene is TRBD2 (6 bases). Between the trimmed V and J ends, which lost 4 bases and 0 bases, there was a span of 16 bases. This CDR3 comprises 17 residues. CDR1 LGHNA and CDR2 YNFKEQ come from the germline V gene. The CDR3 loop is CASSPGVAGRAKNIQYF. The CDR3 nucleotides are TGTGCCAGCAGCCCCGGGGTGGCGGGACGAGCCAAAAACATTCAGTACTTC.

The chain recombines TRBV7-3 with TRBJ2-7, with a weak D call TRBD1 (6 bases). Trimming removed 5 bases at V and 3 bases at J, with 11 bases between. The length of the CDR3 is 13 residues. Germline CDR1 SGHTA, CDR2 FQGTGA. Here the CDR3 reads CASSIGQHYEQYF. The CDR3 nucleotides are TGTGCCAGCAGCATAGGACAGCACTACGAGCAGTACTTC.

This chain uses TRBV30 with TRBJ1-3; D is unclear. Germline assignment: CDR1 GTSNPN and CDR2 SVGIG (reference sequence). The CDR3 consists of 15 residues. Trimming took 5 bases from V and 0 from J, leaving 14 bases between them. The chain's CDR3 is CAWGPNLFSGNTIYF. CDR3 DNA sequence: TGTGCCTGGGGACCAAATCTTTTCTCTGGAAACACCATATATTTT.

CDR3 nucleotide sequence: TGTGCCAGCAGTGTACCCGGGACAGGGACATTAAGCTCCTACAATGAGCAGTTCTTC. Residues: CASSVPGTGTLSSYNEQFF. The chain recombines TRBV6-1 with TRBJ2-1, with 9 bases lining up with TRBD1. Germline assignment: CDR1 MNHNS and CDR2 SASEGT. CDR3 length equals 19 residues. J was trimmed by 0 bases and V by 4 bases; bases with no gene match: 13.

The gene calls are TRBV6-1 and TRBJ1-2, with TRBD1 matching over 9 bases. J was trimmed by 2 bases and V by 7 bases; bases with no gene match: 8. Germline-derived CDR1 and CDR2 are MNHNS and SASEGT. CDR3 length: 15 amino acids. The CDR3 loop reads CASTVGTGLNYGYTF. The CDR3 DNA follows: TGTGCCAGCACCGTGGGGACAGGGCTGAACTATGGCTACACCTTC.

This chain links TRBV11-1 with TRBJ2-1; 14 bases fit TRBD2. The CDR3 is 18 amino acids. Unmatched junction bases numbered 8, after V lost 2 bases and J lost 5 bases. Per the germline V gene, CDR1 is SGHAT and CDR2 is FQDESV (reference sequence). The CDR3 region has the DNA TGTGCCAGCAGCTTACGCGCCGGGACTAGCGGGAGAAACAATGAGCAGTTCTTC. This sequence encodes CASSLRAGTSGRNNEQFF. The full variable domain, in which reference TRBV11-1 and TRBJ2-1 provide the parts outside the CDR3, is EAEVAQSPRYKITEKSQAVAFWCDPISGHATLYWYRQILGQGPELLVQFQDESVVDDSQLPKDRFSAERLKGVDSTLKIQPAELGDSAMYLCASSLRAGTSGRNNEQFFGPGTRLTVL.

The chain couples TRBV7-8 to TRBJ1-4; D remains unclear. Germline CDR1 SGHVS, CDR2 FQNEAQ. The CDR3 has 15 residues. Trimming took off 5 bases at V and 7 bases at J, with 17 bases between the two ends. The CDR3 DNA sequence: TGTGCCAGCAGCCCCGGGAGGGTGGGCGGTGAAAAACTGTTTTTT. Its translation: CASSPGRVGGEKLFF.

This chain connects TRBV19 to TRBJ2-1, with unresolved D. Germline V gene sequence: CDR1 LNHDA, CDR2 SQIVND (reference sequence). The CDR3 is 13 amino acids. The V end was cut by 1 base, the J end by 6 bases, with 7 bases between. The CDR3: CASSIVPVNEQFF. CDR3 DNA: TGTGCCAGTAGTATAGTCCCAGTCAATGAGCAGTTCTTC.

The chain employs TRBV10-3 and TRBJ1-6, with 8 nucleotides matching TRBD1. Germline CDR1 reads ENHRY; CDR2 reads SYGVKD. This CDR3 has 12 residues. V dropped 7 bases and J dropped 9; count of bases not matched to a gene: 2. The CDR3 loop is CAINTGGSPLHF. DNA for the CDR3: TGTGCCATCAACACAGGGGGTTCACCCCTCCACTTT.

The chain employs TRBV2 and TRBJ1-2; D gene unclear. This CDR3 is built from 12 residues. V lost 8 bases and J lost 3, with 10 bases in between. Germline V CDR1 and CDR2: SNHLY, FYNNEI. The CDR3 DNA sequence: TGTGCCAGCCGGCGGAGATACTATGGCTACACCTTC. Its protein is CASRRRYYGYTF.

The chain employs TRBV9 and TRBJ2-3, with D possibly being TRBD1 or TRBD2 (6 bases each). Trimming shortened V by 0 bases and J by 1 base, and 12 bases separated the two germline ends. Germline assignment: CDR1 SGDLS and CDR2 YYNGEE. CDR3 length: 16 residues. The CDR3 region has the DNA TGTGCCAGCAGCGTAGGCCCGGGGGCCGGCACAGATACGCAGTATTTT. Amino acids: CASSVGPGAGTDTQYF.

V gene TRBV14 combines with J gene TRBJ2-5; D gene uncertain. The J call is uncertain, as TRBJ2-7 better fits the DNA end. CDR3 size: 13 residues. Germline V gene sequence: CDR1 SGHDN, CDR2 FVKESK. The CDR3, as DNA: TGTGCCAGCAGCCAAGATAGGTTTTTCGAGCAGTACTTC. It specifies CASSQDRFFEQYF.

The chain employs TRBV7-9 and TRBJ2-1; TRBD1 aligns across 10 bases. This CDR3 spans 14 amino acids. Germline values: CDR1 SEHNR, CDR2 FQNEAQ (reference sequence). Unmatched junction bases numbered 9, after V lost 7 bases and J lost 9 bases. The CDR3 bases are TGTGCCAGCATTCCCGGGACAGGGGATCGTGAGCAGTTCTTC. Translating it yields CASIPGTGDREQFF.

The J gene is TRBJ2-1, the V gene TRBV4-1, with 13 bases that match TRBD2. From germline, CDR1 is MGHRA and CDR2 YSYEKL. This CDR3 comprises 16 residues. Trimming cost V 4 bases and J 6 bases; bases outside gene matches: 6. The CDR3, as DNA: TGCGCCAGCAGCCGGGGACTAGCGGGGAGGCTCAATGAGCAGTTCTTC. The encoded protein is CASSRGLAGRLNEQFF.

J is TRBJ1-4 and V is TRBV27; no clear D gene. This CDR3 region has 15 residues. V lost 4 bases to trimming and J lost 5 bases, with 14 bases between them. Germline lookup yields CDR1 MNHEY and CDR2 SMNVEV (reference sequence). CDR3 nucleotide sequence: TGTGCCAGCAGTTCTATCTGGACCCGGAATGAAAAACTGTTTTTT. This encodes CASSSIWTRNEKLFF. The variable domain in full, with the rest retrieved from reference TRBV27 and TRBJ1-4, is EAQVTQNPRYLITVTGKKLTVTCSQNMNHEYMSWYRQDPGLGLRQIYYSMNVEVTDKGDVPEGYKVSRKEKRNFPLILESPSPNQTSLYFCASSSIWTRNEKLFFGSGTQLSVL.

This clone was seen only once. The rearrangement joins TRBV30 to TRBJ1-2, with unresolved D. The CDR3 sequence is 12 residues long. The V end was cut by 2 bases, the J end by 8 bases, with 12 bases between. Germline V gene sequence: CDR1 GTSNPN, CDR2 SVGIG (reference sequence). Here the CDR3 DNA reads TGTGCCTGGAGTTCGACGGTTTGGGGCTACACCTTC. As protein: CAWSSTVWGYTF.

This sequence joins TRBV5-4 and TRBJ2-3; 8 bases map to TRBD1. Unmatched junction bases numbered 9, after V lost 4 bases and J lost 8 bases. Germline CDR1 SGHNT, CDR2 YYREEE (reference sequence). CDR3 length: 14 amino acids. The CDR3 reads CASSPVDRAVTQYF. The CDR3 region has the DNA TGTGCCAGCAGCCCCGTGGACAGGGCCGTTACGCAGTATTTT.

The rearrangement links TRBV11-3 to TRBJ1-5; 7 bases align to TRBD1. The CDR3 sequence is 15 residues long. V lost 3 bases and J lost 4; bases outside the gene matches: 6. Germline-derived CDR1 and CDR2 are SGHNT and YENEEA. The CDR3 coding sequence is TGTGCCAGCAGCTTGGGTCTGACAGGGAATCAGCCCCAGCATTTT. Translating it yields CASSLGLTGNQPQHF.

The V gene is TRBV5-4, the J gene TRBJ2-3, with D possibly being TRBD2 (5 bases). V gave up 4 bases and J gave up 0 bases, with 12 bases separating them. Germline loops: CDR1 SGHNT, CDR2 YYREEE (reference sequence). CDR3 length: 15 residues. The CDR3: CASSPFGISTDTQYF. The CDR3 DNA sequence: TGTGCCAGCAGCCCTTTCGGGATTAGCACAGATACGCAGTATTTT.

V gene TRBV11-2 combines with J gene TRBJ2-7, with a weak D call TRBD1 (6 bases). The V gene's germline CDR1 is SGHAT and CDR2 FQNNGV. The CDR3 extends over 16 amino acids. Trimming shortened V by 3 bases and J by 5 bases, and 20 bases separated the two germline ends. The CDR3 region is CASSLDPGARSDEQYF. CDR3 nucleotides: TGTGCCAGCAGCTTGGACCCAGGGGCCAGGAGCGACGAGCAGTACTTC.

This clone was counted between two and nine times. This CDR3 is CASSIAGRALDTQYF. As DNA, the CDR3 is TGTGCCAGTAGTATAGCCGGGAGGGCCTTAGATACGCAGTATTTT. The chain employs TRBV19 and TRBJ2-3; 8 positions match TRBD2. CDR3 length: 15 residues. Germline assignment: CDR1 LNHDA and CDR2 SQIVND (reference sequence). Unmatched junction bases numbered 5, after V lost 1 base and J lost 5 bases.

The rearrangement links TRBV29-1 to TRBJ1-1; a weak D match, TRBD1 (6 bases). The CDR3 sequence is 11 residues long. Per germline, CDR1 SQVTM and CDR2 ANQGSEA. Trimming took 7 bases from V and 4 from J, leaving 10 bases between them. CDR3 in amino acids: CSGGQFTEAFF. CDR3 DNA: TGCAGCGGAGGACAGTTCACTGAAGCTTTCTTT.

The V call is TRBV5-1, the J call TRBJ2-7; perhaps TRBD2 as D (5 bases). Trimming pared 0 bases from V and 0 bases from J, leaving 10 bases between. The V gene's germline CDR1 is SGHRS and CDR2 YFSETQ. The CDR3 has 15 amino acids. The CDR3 reads CASSLGGSGSYEQYF. In nucleotides, the CDR3 is TGCGCCAGCAGCTTGGGTGGGAGTGGCTCCTACGAGCAGTACTTC.